This T cell receptor (beta chain) originates from a study of shared clonotypes between healthy human individuals (dated by TCRdb to between 2020 and 2021). Some background on the complete study: A few men and a couple of women, aged 18 to 49 years, made up the cohort. To increase sequencing depth and limit assay-specific biases, TCR repertoire library preparation and sequencing were carried out by different laboratories using diverse techniques. The study deeply sequenced blood TCR repertoires of five healthy adults to estimate repertoire size and the extent of clonotype sharing between individuals. For each donor, three plates each were used for CD4 naive and CD4 memory, two plates were used for CD8 naive, and one plate was used for CD8 memory. Per donor, leukapheresis produced somewhere between about 0.8 and 9 billion PBMCs.

Using the deep immunoSEQ assay, TCR CDR3 regions were amplified from genomic DNA by multiplex PCR. Extracted genomic DNA from each cell subset was distributed evenly across all wells of several immunoSEQ 96-well plates, and each plate was treated as a replicate. For sorted subsets, about 0.2 ug genomic DNA, equal to tens of thousands of T cell genomes, was loaded into each replicate PCR. The purified libraries were quantified using a Qubit 3.0 fluorometer, sized with a Bioanalyzer 2100, and then quantified again using the KAPA Library Quantification kit. Every immunoSEQ 96-well plate was sequenced on a dedicated single-read 150-cycle Illumina NextSeq 550 flow cell. For the original study's pipeline: Because the immunoSEQ output held only junctional sequences and lacked quality scores, the filtering could not match the filtering applied to full-length reads. To assign V/J genes and CDR3, sequences were annotated using PyIR, a Python wrapper for IgBLAST v1.9, with IMGT germline references. Reads were removed for weak V/J assignments (E-value above 1e-6), missing CDR3, stop codons, out-of-frame junctions, or ambiguous translated residues. A V3J clonotype was defined by an identical inferred V gene, J gene, and CDR3 amino acid sequence. To compute the percentage overlap between repertoires, the number of shared unique clonotypes was divided by the size of the smaller repertoire. Richness of each repertoire was evaluated using RTK rarefaction, the Chao1 estimator, and Recon v2.1 estimates of unobserved clonotypes. Generation probabilities were computed with OLGA for all TCRbeta clonotypes obtained by the gDNA method from several donors. Drawn from immuneACCESS, this table holds only the in-frame rearrangements with V and J called that TCRdb kept. Clones are partly lost; checked studies trace under half to an unresolved V gene and leave the rest unexplained. V and J calls and clone size are those listed in that table; D and trimming were worked out from the DNA. The sample table holds about 1.1 million clones, of which 77% were seen once. The ten largest account for approximately 0.95% of the sample.

The CDR3 starts with the cysteine, ends with the phenylalanine, and has 13 residues. Only CDR3 DNA is held: 39 bases, read in frame from base 1. CDR1 and CDR2 are read off the germline V gene (reference sequence) as LNHDA and SQIVND. V loses 10 bases, J loses 1 base, and the germline ends lie 13 bases apart. The donors were healthy, HIV-negative adults who had no recently reported acute infections or vaccinations. Every donor was a Caucasian adult living in Nashville, Tennessee, USA. Magnetic negative selection was used to enrich CD4+ T cells, after which naive cells were positively selected on CD45RA and the negative fraction became the memory subset. Blood was collected by leukapheresis, and PBMCs were isolated by Ficoll-Histopaque density gradient centrifugation and then cryopreserved in liquid nitrogen vapor phase. Analytical flow cytometry was used to check the purity and quantity of each magnetically sorted T cell population. From each sorted fraction, genomic DNA was isolated and quantified by UV absorbance on a Nanodrop 2000c.

Here is what the overall study found, with its caveats: Higher generation probabilities were observed for clonotypes shared by all four sorted-subset donors than for non-shared clonotypes. Naive subsets generally had larger estimated clonotype richness than memory subsets did. Only blood was sampled, and tissue TCR repertoires likely differ from those in blood. Pairwise subsampling indicated that sequencing depth was expected to affect the degree of clonotype sharing among donors. Across four donors, around 5% of naive CD4, roughly 3.5% of naive CD8, around 2.1% of memory CD4, and about 0.4% of memory CD8 clonotypes were shared. Incomplete sequencing was indicated by rarefaction of sorted-subset datasets, despite the large sequencing depth. Because the study included only a small number of donors, the genetic and exposure-history diversity represented was limited.

This clone was seen only a few times. Its antigen is currently not known. No qualities accompany the bases; no much larger clone lies one base away. This clonotype was obtained from a man younger than 35 in good health. Some clones in this sample may be carry-over from other donors' samples. This chain is built from TRBV19 and TRBJ1-1, with a tentative D gene TRBD1 over 6 matching bases. The specimen sequenced was memory CD4+ T cells from PBMCs. The cell subset or site label, as the study defines it: CD45RA-negative fraction. The CDR3 reads CATRPQGNTEAFF. The bases are TGTGCCACTCGGCCACAGGGGAACACTGAAGCTTTCTTT.